The 30 T cell receptor beta chains given below trace back to one sample, sequenced in a study of cytomegalovirus exposure and HLA in healthy donors. PCR amplification relied on 60 Vbeta primers (plus 13 Jbeta primers). Sequencing used immunoSEQ multiplex PCR; TCRdb keeps in-frame clones, though not all of them. The sample has more than 95,000 clones; over 75% are singletons. Source material: PBMCs. Receptors originate from a woman aged 18 to 35 in good health and CMV-seropositive.

The chain is built from TRBV10-3 and TRBJ1-1, with 8 nucleotides matching TRBD1. The CDR3 length is 15 residues. V was pared by 10 bases and J by 4 bases, with 14 bases of the junction left unmatched. Germline CDR1 and CDR2: ENHRY and SYGVKD. CDR3 sequence: CATVTGGTKATEAFF. The DNA of the CDR3 is TGTGCCACCGTTACAGGGGGGACAAAGGCCACTGAAGCTTTCTTT.

This chain uses TRBV28 with TRBJ2-3; 10 bases map to TRBD2. CDR3 length equals 17 residues. The germline V gene encodes CDR1 MDHEN and CDR2 SYDVKM. Germline trimming cut 4 bases from V and 3 bases from J; bases unmatched to any gene: 10. The CDR3 reads CASSSQAGGPSTDTQYF. For the CDR3, the DNA is TGTGCCAGCAGTTCACAAGCGGGAGGGCCTTCGACAGATACGCAGTATTTT.

The rearrangement joins TRBV9 to TRBJ1-1, with D perhaps TRBD1 (6 bases). Trimming removed 5 bases from V and 1 base from J, with 12 bases in between. Germline CDR1 is SGDLS and CDR2 is YYNGEE. The CDR3 spans 14 residues. The CDR3 bases are TGTGCCAGCAGAAGGACAGAACAGAACACTGAAGCTTTCTTT. Encoded protein: CASRRTEQNTEAFF.

Only a few counts were recorded for this clone. V gene TRBV30 combines with J gene TRBJ2-7; tentatively, D is TRBD2 (6 bases). V lost 2 bases to trimming and J lost 0 bases, with 11 bases between them. This CDR3 is built from 14 residues. Germline CDR1 GTSNPN, CDR2 SVGIG (reference sequence). CDR3 in DNA: TGTGCCTGGAGTCGGGGGAGTAGCTCCTACGAGCAGTACTTC. Its protein is CAWSRGSSSYEQYF.

This chain links TRBV9 with TRBJ2-3, with unresolved D. Trimming removed 6 bases at V and 2 bases at J, with 7 bases between. CDR1 SGDLS and CDR2 YYNGEE come from the germline V gene. CDR3 length equals 12 residues. The CDR3 DNA sequence: TGTGCCAGCACCCAGATCACAGATACGCAGTATTTT. Translation gives CASTQITDTQYF. Based on the CDR3 plus reference TRBV9 and TRBJ2-3, the full variable domain is DSGVTQTPKHLITATGQRVTLRCSPRSGDLSVYWYQQSLDQGLQFLIQYYNGEERAKGNILERFSAQQFPDLHSELNLSSLELGDSALYFCASTQITDTQYFGPGTRLTVL.

This chain links TRBV6-6 with TRBJ2-3; 13 nucleotides align to TRBD2. CDR3 length equals 16 residues. With 6 bases clipped from V and 2 bases from J, the junction kept 5 bases outside the gene matches. Germline V gene lookup returns CDR1 MNHNY and CDR2 SVGAGI (reference sequence). CDR3 sequence reads: CASRHGLAGATDTQYF. The CDR3 DNA reads TGTGCCAGCAGGCATGGACTAGCGGGGGCCACAGATACGCAGTATTTT.

The chain joins TRBV2 to TRBJ2-5, with a possible D match to TRBD1 (6 bases). This CDR3 contains 14 residues. Germline V gene data show CDR1 as SNHLY and CDR2 as FYNNEI. V lost 1 base, J lost 4 bases, and 10 bases lay in between. CDR3 sequence (DNA): TGTGCCAGCAGTGAAGAGGCCAGGGGAGAGACCCAGTACTTC. It translates to CASSEEARGETQYF.

V gene TRBV5-4 combines with J gene TRBJ2-7; TRBD2 matches at 10 bases. V was clipped by 1 base and J by 3 bases; unmatched bases: 4. The germline gives CDR1 SGHNT, CDR2 YYREEE (reference sequence). The CDR3 extends over 15 amino acids. The CDR3 sequence is CASSLTSGDLYEQYF. The CDR3 DNA is TGTGCCAGCAGCTTGACTAGCGGGGACCTCTACGAGCAGTACTTC.

The rearrangement uses TRBV7-8 and TRBJ2-3, with 9 nucleotides matching TRBD1. V lost 5 bases to trimming and J lost 5 bases; unmatched junction nucleotides: 5. The CDR3 contains 14 residues. Germline V gives CDR1 SGHVS, CDR2 FQNEAQ. CDR3: CASSVYRGQDTQYF. DNA for the CDR3: TGTGCCAGCAGCGTATACAGGGGGCAAGATACGCAGTATTTT.

The rearrangement links TRBV5-8 to TRBJ1-5, with D possibly matching TRBD1 (5 bases). This CDR3 comprises 15 residues. V was pared by 4 bases and J by 2 bases, with 13 bases between. Germline V gene data show CDR1 as SGHTS and CDR2 as YDEGEE. CDR3 sequence: CASSTRWGGNQPQHF. For the CDR3, the DNA is TGTGCCAGCAGCACCCGCTGGGGCGGCAATCAGCCCCAGCATTTT.

This chain joins TRBV9 and TRBJ2-7; weak D call: TRBD1 (7 bases). This CDR3 region has 15 residues. The V end was cut by 8 bases, the J end by 7 bases, with 25 bases between. CDR1 and CDR2 from the germline V gene are SGDLS and YYNGEE. This CDR3 is CASGAAGSRQGEQYF. The CDR3 nucleotides are TGTGCCAGTGGCGCGGCGGGATCAAGACAGGGTGAGCAGTACTTC.

The J gene is TRBJ2-1, the V gene TRBV7-2; 11 bases line up with TRBD1. The germline gives CDR1 SGHTA, CDR2 FQGNSA. The ends lost 5 bases at V and 16 bases at J; junction bases unmatched: 7. The CDR3 has 12 residues. The CDR3 DNA is TGTGCCAGCAGCCCGGACAGGGGGCAGGTATTCTTC. It is translated as CASSPDRGQVFF.

Concerning this clone itself: The junction departs from germline at one end; a sequencing error may be responsible. J is TRBJ2-3 and V is TRBV5-6; 7 bases are shared with TRBD2. The CDR3 spans 16 residues. Germline V gives CDR1 SGHDT, CDR2 YYEEEE. DNA of the CDR3: TGTGCCAGCAGCTTGGTGCCTAGCGGATACACAGATATGCAGTATTTT. It encodes CASSLVPSGYTDMQYF.

The DNA of the CDR3 is TGTGCCAGTCAGGAACGGGACAGTTGGTCCTACGAGCAGTACTTC. It codes for CASQERDSWSYEQYF. V gene TRBV7-8 combines with J gene TRBJ2-7, with 7 bases that match TRBD1. With 9 bases clipped from V and 1 base from J, the junction kept 12 bases outside the gene matches. This CDR3 is built from 15 residues. In germline, CDR1 is SGHVS, CDR2 FQNEAQ.

The V and J genes are TRBV28 and TRBJ2-7; 7 positions agree with TRBD2. This CDR3 spans 13 amino acids. V gave up 6 bases and J gave up 4 bases; unmatched junction bases: 6. Germline V gene data show CDR1 as MDHEN and CDR2 as SYDVKM. The CDR3 DNA sequence: TGTGCCAGCAGGCTAGCGGATGGGTACGAGCAGTACTTC. This encodes CASRLADGYEQYF.

The J gene is TRBJ2-7, the V gene TRBV4-1, with 10 bases fitting TRBD1. V shed 0 bases and J 3 bases; nucleotides not matched to a gene: 5. The CDR3 is 16 residues long. Germline-derived CDR1 and CDR2 are MGHRA and YSYEKL. DNA of the CDR3: TGCGCCAGCAGCCAAGAATGGGGACAGGGGATCTACGAGCAGTACTTC. Residues: CASSQEWGQGIYEQYF.

The chain combines TRBV28 with TRBJ2-5; a weak D match, TRBD1 (5 bases). Germline V gene data show CDR1 as MDHEN and CDR2 as SYDVKM. The CDR3 extends over 16 amino acids. V was pared by 5 bases and J by 4 bases, with 20 bases between. The CDR3 loop reads CASSKLTGRLGETQYF. In nucleotides, the CDR3 is TGTGCCAGCAGTAAGCTCACAGGTCGCCTGGGAGAGACCCAGTACTTC.

The V and J genes are TRBV27 and TRBJ2-3; TRBD1 matches 8 bases. CDR1 MNHEY and CDR2 SMNVEV come from the germline V gene (reference sequence). The CDR3 has 16 amino acids. After removal of 6 bases from V and 3 bases from J, the junction contained 11 bases not matched to a gene. The CDR3 here is CASRRQGFTNTDTQYF. The CDR3 DNA reads as TGTGCCAGCAGAAGACAGGGGTTCACGAATACAGATACGCAGTATTTT.

This clone was detected a few times. The chain joins TRBV2 to TRBJ2-1; a weak D match, TRBD2 (5 bases). Between the trimmed V and J ends, which lost 1 base and 0 bases, there was a span of 10 bases. This CDR3 contains 16 residues. From germline, CDR1 is SNHLY and CDR2 FYNNEI. Here the CDR3 reads CASSEGPGFSYNEQFF. CDR3 DNA sequence: TGTGCCAGCAGTGAAGGCCCGGGATTCTCCTACAATGAGCAGTTCTTC.

This chain uses TRBV11-3 with TRBJ2-1, with 7 bases fitting TRBD2. This CDR3 contains 15 residues. The junction had 12 bases not matched to a gene; V was cut back by 4 bases and J by 9 bases. Germline-derived CDR1 and CDR2 are SGHNT and YENEEA. Here the CDR3 reads CASSSHLGEGAEQFF. The DNA of the CDR3 is TGTGCCAGCAGCTCCCATTTGGGGGAGGGCGCTGAGCAGTTCTTC.

This clone showed up just once. V and J are TRBV6-5 and TRBJ2-5; 9 bases align to TRBD1. The ends lost 1 base at V and 1 base at J; junction bases unmatched: 4. The CDR3 contains 16 residues. The V gene's germline CDR1 is MNHEY and CDR2 SVGAGI. CDR3 bases: TGTGCCAGCAGTTACTTGACAGGGGGGACCCAAGAGACCCAGTACTTC. It yields the protein CASSYLTGGTQETQYF.

In its sample, this clone ranks as medium-sized (0.01 to 0.1%). V is TRBV28 and J is TRBJ1-1; D might be TRBD1 (5 bases). Trimming removed 4 bases from V and 11 bases from J, with 20 bases in between. Germline V lookup: CDR1 MDHEN, CDR2 SYDVKM. This CDR3 is built from 14 residues. The CDR3 protein is CASSSQVGSRTAFF. CDR3 DNA: TGTGCCAGCAGTTCACAGGTCGGGTCGAGGACGGCTTTCTTT.

CDR3 DNA sequence: TGTGCCACCAGCAGAGTTGGGGAGACTAACCCCAGCTCCTACAATGAGCAGTTCTTC. It yields the protein CATSRVGETNPSSYNEQFF. J is TRBJ2-1 and V is TRBV15, with TRBD2 as a possible D gene (5 bases). The germline V and J ends were trimmed by 1 base and 0 bases, with 19 bases remaining between them. Germline loops: CDR1 LNHNV, CDR2 YYDKDF (reference sequence). This CDR3 is 19 amino acids long.

CDR3 residues: CASRTSGFYNEQFF. The DNA for the CDR3 is TGCGCCAGCAGGACTAGCGGGTTCTACAATGAGCAGTTCTTC. The rearrangement joins TRBV10-2 to TRBJ2-1; 10 bases are shared with TRBD2. The CDR3 covers 14 residues. The V and J ends lost 6 bases and 3 bases, in that order; junction bases with no gene match: 2. The germline CDR1 and CDR2 sequences are WSHSY and SAAADI.

The genes are TRBV13 and TRBJ1-1, with 7 bases that match TRBD1. J lost 1 base, V lost 5 bases, and 4 bases had no gene match. The CDR3 loop spans 14 amino acids. CDR1 and CDR2 (germline): PRHDT, FYEKMQ (reference sequence). The DNA for the CDR3 is TGTGCCAGCAGCCGTACAGGGGAGAACACTGAAGCTTTCTTT. Protein product: CASSRTGENTEAFF.

This clone was observed a handful of times. V and J are TRBV6-6 and TRBJ1-5; weak D call: TRBD1 (5 bases). The germline V gene encodes CDR1 MNHNY and CDR2 SVGAGI (reference sequence). V lost 7 bases and J 2 bases, leaving 18 bases between the germline ends. CDR3 length equals 16 residues. CDR3 protein: CASTPSGTGGNQPQHF. CDR3 DNA sequence: TGTGCCAGCACCCCCTCAGGGACGGGGGGCAATCAGCCCCAGCATTTT.

The V call is TRBV2, the J call TRBJ1-3; 7 nucleotides agree with TRBD1. Germline V lookup: CDR1 SNHLY, CDR2 FYNNEI. The CDR3 extends over 16 amino acids. Unmatched junction bases numbered 3, after V lost 1 base and J lost 0 bases. The CDR3 protein is CASSEVTGYSGNTIYF. The DNA of the CDR3 is TGTGCCAGCAGTGAAGTGACAGGGTACTCTGGAAACACCATATATTTT.

The V and J genes are TRBV28 and TRBJ1-3; no definite D call. This CDR3 spans 16 amino acids. Per germline, CDR1 MDHEN and CDR2 SYDVKM. The ends were cut back, 5 bases at V and 0 bases at J, with 14 bases in the middle. This CDR3 is CASSPTLRSSGNTIYF. The CDR3 DNA reads TGTGCCAGCAGTCCCACTCTTCGGAGCTCTGGAAACACCATATATTTT.

This clone was observed a few times. The chain employs TRBV30 and TRBJ1-1; D not resolved. Germline V gene lookup returns CDR1 GTSNPN and CDR2 SVGIG (reference sequence). The CDR3 extends over 11 amino acids. V lost 4 bases and J 4 bases, leaving 7 bases between the germline ends. The CDR3 DNA follows: TGTGCCTGGATCGAGGGCACTGAAGCTTTCTTT. It yields the protein CAWIEGTEAFF.

CDR3 sequence reads: CASSLEGHIAKNIQYF. The CDR3, as DNA: TGCGCCAGCAGCTTGGAGGGACACATAGCCAAAAACATTCAGTACTTC. The rearrangement uses TRBV5-1 and TRBJ2-4; tentative D call: TRBD1 (6 bases). The V gene lost 0 bases and the J gene lost 0 bases, with 10 bases spanning the gap. This CDR3 is built from 16 residues. Germline V gene data show CDR1 as SGHRS and CDR2 as YFSETQ.